Below, 30 T cell receptor beta chains from the same sample are listed, as sequenced in a study of blood T cells in healthy people across ages. It was with a sample-barcoded 5' primer and a J-beta primer mix that a second PCR of about 6 to 12 cycles was run. TCRdb independently ran MiXCR on the 5' RACE reads; one entry per CDR3 protein. The table has hundreds of thousands of distinct CDR3 sequences, about 51% seen once. Material: blood. The receptors originated from a woman at least 80 years old in good health.

The rearrangement uses TRBV2 and TRBJ2-7; D ambiguous. The end of the DNA aligns better with TRBJ2-5, so the J call may be wrong. CDR1 and CDR2 from the germline V gene are SNHLY and FYNNEI. The CDR3 runs 14 residues. The CDR3 nucleotides are TGTGCCAGCAGTGAGGGCCAGTCCGGTGAGACCCAGTACTTC. It translates to CASSEGQSGETQYF.

This rearrangement joins TRBV29-1 to TRBJ2-1, with D perhaps matching TRBD2 (6 bases). With the DNA end fitting TRBJ2-7 better, the J assignment may be wrong. CDR1 and CDR2 from the germline V gene are SQVTM and ANQGSEA. The length of the CDR3 is 14 residues. DNA of the CDR3: TGCAGCGTCGCACGGGAGCGGAGATACAATGAGCAGTACTTC. Its translation is CSVARERRYNEQYF.

This clonotype was seen only once. The chain recombines TRBV6-4 with TRBJ1-6, with D possibly being TRBD1 (6 bases). Germline loops: CDR1 MRHNA, CDR2 SNTAGT. The CDR3 has 14 residues. Trimming pared 3 bases from V and 4 bases from J, leaving 7 bases between. The DNA for the CDR3 is TGTGCCAGCAGTGAGGACAGTTATAATTCACCCCTCCACTTT. It encodes CASSEDSYNSPLHF.

The chain joins TRBV27 to TRBJ2-7, with D possibly being TRBD1 (5 bases). The CDR3 is 12 residues long. Germline V gene lookup returns CDR1 MNHEY and CDR2 SMNVEV (reference sequence). Trimming took 11 bases from V and 5 from J, leaving 16 bases between them. The CDR3 bases are TGTGCCGTGGGGCAGGCGATGAACGAGCAGTACTTC. Translating gives CAVGQAMNEQYF.

The gene calls are TRBV28 and TRBJ2-1; D perhaps matches TRBD2 (6 bases). Trimming stripped 7 bases from V and 5 bases from J, with 12 bases between. The length of the CDR3 is 13 residues. The V gene's germline CDR1 is MDHEN and CDR2 SYDVKM. The CDR3 spells CASTVGRNNEQFF. CDR3 bases: TGTGCCAGCACCGTGGGGAGGAACAATGAGCAGTTCTTC.

Many counts were recorded for this clonotype. The chain is built from TRBV11-2 and TRBJ2-1; either TRBD1 or TRBD2 may fit D (6 bases each). Trimming took 2 bases from V and 4 from J, leaving 12 bases between them. The V gene's germline CDR1 is SGHAT and CDR2 FQNNGV. The CDR3 contains 15 residues. CDR3 residues: CASSLRRGSYNEQFF. As DNA, the CDR3 is TGTGCCAGCAGCTTACGGAGGGGGTCATACAATGAGCAGTTCTTC.

The V gene is TRBV20-1, the J gene TRBJ2-6; the D gene is possibly TRBD2 (5 bases). V was shortened by 6 bases and J by 9 bases, with 9 bases between the two germline ends. Germline V CDR1 and CDR2: DFQATT, SNEGSKA (reference sequence). This CDR3 contains 11 residues. DNA of the CDR3: TGCAGTGCCCCCCGGGGCAACGTCCTGACTTTC. This gives the protein CSAPRGNVLTF.

This clonotype has more than one count but fewer than ten. CDR3 region: CASSLSRGKGNEQFF. The DNA of the CDR3 is TGTGCCAGCAGTTTATCCAGGGGGAAGGGTAATGAGCAGTTCTTC. This sequence joins TRBV27 and TRBJ2-1; 7 bases agree with TRBD1. CDR1 and CDR2 from the germline V gene are MNHEY and SMNVEV (reference sequence). This CDR3 has 15 amino acids. The V gene end was trimmed by 0 bases and the J gene end by 7 bases; junction bases not matched to a gene: 6.

The chain carries TRBV29-1 and TRBJ2-2, with 10 bases lining up with TRBD2. Germline lookup yields CDR1 SQVTM and CDR2 ANQGSEA. This CDR3 is built from 15 residues. V gave up 4 bases and J gave up 5 bases; unmatched junction bases: 7. The CDR3 coding sequence is TGCAGCGTTGCTAGCGGGAGCGTGACGACCGGGGAGCTGTTTTTT. It is translated as CSVASGSVTTGELFF.

J is TRBJ2-1 and V is TRBV10-2, with D possibly TRBD2 on 5 matching bases. The DNA end lines up better with TRBJ2-7; the J call may be wrong. The CDR3 has 14 amino acids. Germline CDR1 and CDR2: WSHSY and SAAADI. The CDR3 DNA reads TGCGCCAGCAGTGATGGGAGCCATACCTACGAGCAGTACTTC. It yields the protein CASSDGSHTYEQYF.

This chain links TRBV12-3 or TRBV12-4 with TRBJ2-2; D not resolved. Trimming pared 5 bases from V and 5 bases from J, leaving 12 bases between. CDR3 length: 14 amino acids. CDR3 region: CASSPALTTGELFF. Written as DNA, the CDR3 is TGTGCCAGCAGTCCCGCCCTTACAACCGGGGAGCTGTTTTTT.

In this sample, this clonotype turned up many times. The chain is built from TRBV20-1 and TRBJ2-1; 12 bases line up with TRBD2. Germline V gene lookup returns CDR1 DFQATT and CDR2 SNEGSKA (reference sequence). This CDR3 contains 21 residues. V shed 1 base, J shed 3 bases, and the junction held 19 bases outside the gene matches. CDR3 sequence (DNA): TGCAGTGCTAGAGTGCGGTTCAGAGGACTAGCGGGACGCAACCGCTACAATGAGCAGTTCTTC. Translated, it gives CSARVRFRGLAGRNRYNEQFF.

This clonotype appeared many times. The genes are TRBV12-3 or TRBV12-4 and TRBJ2-4; the D is unclear. The CDR3 sequence is 12 residues long. V was trimmed by 6 bases and J by 1 base, leaving 4 bases between them. CDR3 nucleotide sequence: TGTGCCAGCAGCCCCGCCAAAAACATTCAGTACTTC. The encoded protein is CASSPAKNIQYF.

This clonotype was observed a single time. The rearrangement links TRBV29-1 to TRBJ1-2; D is unresolved. Looked up from germline, CDR1 is SQVTM and CDR2 is ANQGSEA. V was pared by 4 bases and J by 2 bases, with 14 bases between. The CDR3 runs to 14 residues. CDR3 sequence: CSVGRAQNNYGYTF. The CDR3 nucleotides read TGCAGCGTTGGACGGGCCCAGAACAACTATGGCTACACCTTC.

CDR3 coding DNA: TGTGCCAGCAGTGAATGGGGGACTAGTCTTGATACGCAGTATTTT. Its translation is CASSEWGTSLDTQYF. This rearrangement joins TRBV2 to TRBJ2-3; 8 positions match TRBD2. CDR1 and CDR2 from the germline V gene are SNHLY and FYNNEI. The CDR3 covers 15 residues. V trimming: 2 bases; J trimming: 6 bases; junction bases outside the gene matches: 7.

This clonotype was seen ten or more times. This sequence joins TRBV20-1 and TRBJ1-1; no definite D call. CDR1 is DFQATT, CDR2 SNEGSKA, per germline (reference sequence). This CDR3 is 11 amino acids long. Trimming took 5 bases from V and 3 from J, leaving 7 bases between them. The CDR3 DNA follows: TGCAGTGCTTTAAGGGACACTGAAGCTTTCTTT. Translated, it gives CSALRDTEAFF.

This clonotype was recorded a few times. The gene calls are TRBV12-3 or TRBV12-4 and TRBJ2-7; tentative D call: TRBD2 (5 bases). The CDR3 length is 15 residues. Trimming removed 2 bases from V and 2 bases from J, with 13 bases in between. The CDR3 nucleotides are TGTGCCAGCAGTTTACGAGGAGGAATTCCCTACGAGCAGTACTTC. Protein: CASSLRGGIPYEQYF.

Worth noting for this clonotype: Since a much larger clone is just one base distant, this may be a read error. This chain connects TRBV20-1 to TRBJ2-3; weak D call: TRBD2 (6 bases). The CDR3 runs to 14 residues. CDR1 DFQATT and CDR2 SNEGSKA come from the germline V gene (reference sequence). V lost 0 bases and J lost 4, with 11 bases in between. The CDR3 DNA reads TGCAGTGCTAGAGACCCCGGGGAGGCAGATACGCAGTATTTT. Translating gives CSARDPGEADTQYF.

The rearrangement links TRBV20-1 to TRBJ2-4; D could derive from TRBD1 or TRBD2 (5 bases each). The J call may not be correct, given that the DNA end is closer to TRBJ2-7. The V gene's germline CDR1 is DFQATT and CDR2 SNEGSKA (reference sequence). This CDR3 has 15 amino acids. In nucleotides, the CDR3 is TGCAGTGCAGGGACCCCACCGCACAACGGCTACGAGCAGTACTTC. Its protein product is CSAGTPPHNGYEQYF.

The gene calls are TRBV4-1 and TRBJ2-3; 9 bases agree with TRBD2. The CDR3 runs to 16 residues. From germline, CDR1 is MGHRA and CDR2 YSYEKL. The V segment lost 2 bases and the J segment 6 bases; nucleotides outside the gene matches: 9. The CDR3 reads CASSQLPGLATDTQYF. CDR3 coding DNA: TGCGCCAGCAGCCAACTGCCGGGACTAGCTACCGATACGCAGTATTTT.

On this clonotype itself: At one boundary the junction diverges from the germline segment, which might be a read error. Here the CDR3 reads CASSQGQEDNGCTF. In nucleotides, the CDR3 is TGTGCCAGCAGCCAAGGACAGGAAGATAATGGCTGCACCTTC. The V and J genes are TRBV3-1 and TRBJ1-2; D perhaps matches TRBD1 (6 bases). CDR1 is LGHDT, CDR2 YNNKEL, per germline (reference sequence). This CDR3 is 14 amino acids long.

Concerning this clonotype itself: A read error is possible here, since a much larger clone lies one base away. The rearrangement links TRBV27 to TRBJ2-3; the D gene is possibly TRBD2 (5 bases). The V and J ends lost 5 bases and 8 bases respectively, with 17 bases between them. CDR1 and CDR2 (germline): MNHEY, SMNVEV (reference sequence). The CDR3 runs to 14 residues. CDR3 loop: CASSVLGGAFTQYF. CDR3 in DNA: TGTGCCAGCAGTGTCCTCGGAGGAGCGTTTACGCAGTATTTT.

The rearrangement links TRBV7-9 to TRBJ1-2, with D uncertain. The CDR3 length is 13 residues. Trimming pared 5 bases from V and 8 bases from J, leaving 15 bases between. The germline CDR1 and CDR2 sequences are SEHNR and FQNEAQ (reference sequence). The CDR3: CASSVKPLWGYTF. The CDR3 DNA reads TGTGCCAGCAGCGTAAAGCCCCTATGGGGCTACACCTTC.

The chain couples TRBV20-1 to TRBJ2-1; D gene ambiguous. The V and J ends lost 5 bases and 3 bases respectively, with 14 bases between them. Germline V lookup: CDR1 DFQATT, CDR2 SNEGSKA (reference sequence). The length of the CDR3 is 14 residues. CDR3 in DNA: TGCAGTGCTCCTCAGCTCCCGCACTACAATGAGCAGTTCTTC. This encodes CSAPQLPHYNEQFF.

In regard to this clonotype: A junction boundary mismatches the germline segment, possibly from a read error. The chain is built from TRBV5-1 and TRBJ1-2, with TRBD1 matching 7 bases. Germline CDR1 SGHRS, CDR2 YFSETQ. This CDR3 has 14 residues. CDR3 amino acids: CASCWQTGNYDYTF. The DNA of the CDR3 is TGCGCCAGCTGCTGGCAGACAGGGAACTATGACTACACCTTC.

The chain has TRBV7-2 and TRBJ2-7; D possibly corresponds to TRBD2 (6 bases). The germline V gene encodes CDR1 SGHTA and CDR2 FQGNSA. The CDR3 extends over 14 amino acids. V was clipped by 3 bases and J by 3 bases, with 12 bases between them. CDR3 in DNA: TGTGCCAGCAGCTTTGGTCGGGGGAGCTACGAGCAGTACTTC. The encoded protein is CASSFGRGSYEQYF.

The chain uses TRBV12-3 or TRBV12-4 and TRBJ2-5, with 8 bases matching TRBD1. This CDR3 contains 14 residues. V lost 5 bases to trimming and J lost 4 bases; unmatched junction nucleotides: 6. DNA of the CDR3: TGTGCCAGCAGTCTGACAGGGGACGGAGAGACCCAGTACTTC. This translates into CASSLTGDGETQYF.

The rearrangement uses TRBV15 and TRBJ2-1; D might be TRBD1 (5 bases). V was pared by 8 bases and J by 0 bases, with 11 bases between. Germline assignment: CDR1 LNHNV and CDR2 YYDKDF (reference sequence). The CDR3 length is 14 residues. The CDR3 region is CATGAASSYNEQFF. The CDR3 region has the DNA TGTGCCACCGGGGCGGCTAGCTCCTACAATGAGCAGTTCTTC.

This clonotype was detected only once. The chain recombines TRBV29-1 with TRBJ2-5; D unclear. Trimming took 7 bases from V and 5 from J, leaving 14 bases between them. The CDR3 length is 12 residues. Germline V lookup: CDR1 SQVTM, CDR2 ANQGSEA. The CDR3 reads CSARSLGETQYF. In nucleotides, the CDR3 is TGCAGCGCCCGGTCCCTCGGTGAGACCCAGTACTTC. Full variable domain (remainder filled in from reference TRBV29-1 and TRBJ2-5): SAVISQKPSRDICQRGTSLTIQCQVDSQVTMMFWYRQQPGQSLTLIATANQGSEATYESGFVIDKFPISRPNLTFSTLTVSNMSPEDSSIYLCSARSLGETQYFGPGTRLLVL.

There are a few counts of this clonotype. The rearrangement joins TRBV30 to TRBJ1-6; no clear D gene. Trimming took 2 bases from V and 0 from J, leaving 11 bases between them. Germline V gives CDR1 GTSNPN, CDR2 SVGIG (reference sequence). The CDR3 is 16 residues long. CDR3 in amino acids: CAWSPYFDSYNSPLHF. CDR3 in DNA: TGTGCCTGGAGTCCCTACTTCGACTCCTATAATTCACCCCTCCACTTT.